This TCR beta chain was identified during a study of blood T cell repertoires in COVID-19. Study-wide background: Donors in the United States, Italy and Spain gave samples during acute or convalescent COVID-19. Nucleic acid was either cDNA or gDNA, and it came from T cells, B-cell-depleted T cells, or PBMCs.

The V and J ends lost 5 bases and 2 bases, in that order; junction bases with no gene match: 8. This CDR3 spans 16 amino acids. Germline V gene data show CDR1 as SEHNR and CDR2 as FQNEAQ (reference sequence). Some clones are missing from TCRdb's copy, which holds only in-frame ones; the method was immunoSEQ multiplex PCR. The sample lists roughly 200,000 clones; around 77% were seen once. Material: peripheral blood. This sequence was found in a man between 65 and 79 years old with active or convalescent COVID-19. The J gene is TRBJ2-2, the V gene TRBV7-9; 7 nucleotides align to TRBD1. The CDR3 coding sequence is TGTGCCAGCAGCCCGCCGGGACAGATTAACACCGGGGAGCTGTTTTTT. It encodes CASSPPGQINTGELFF.